Included here is one T cell receptor (beta chain) sequence, with context. Its recognized antigen is unknown. The library was made by 5' RACE. Each TCR library was prepared from around 3,400 ng of total RNA. cDNA was synthesized with SMARTScribe reverse transcriptase in eight separate reactions per sample. During cDNA synthesis, template switching introduced unique molecular identifiers that contained a 6-nucleotide sample barcode. TCRalpha and TCRbeta cDNA was amplified in two nested PCRs of 16 and 9 cycles, and bead purification was carried out after each PCR. Before amplification, the cDNA was treated with uracil DNA-glycosylase and purified using the QIAquick PCR purification kit. The second PCR was the step at which Illumina TruSeq-compatible adapters and sample-specific barcodes were added. TapeStation and Qubit were used to check library quality and concentration, and 5 ng of each library went into the pool. Sequencing of pooled libraries was carried out on an Illumina HiSeq2500 single-index Rapid Run using 2 x 100 bp reads and custom sequencing primers. In the authors' own workflow: PCR and sequencing errors were corrected by UMI-based consensus assembly using MiGEC version 1.2.6. MiXCR version 2.1.1 was used to carry out V(D)J alignment, clonotype assembly and CDR3 extraction. Gene usage, clonotype sharing and MAIT/NKT TCR abundance were normalised by analysing the top 1000, 10 000 and 20 000 clonotypes per sample. Diversity was computed as the inverse Simpson index with the vegan R package after downsampling to 27 000 UMIs. Paired Mann-Whitney U tests were applied to discordant twin pairs, with Benjamini-Hochberg correction for multiple testing. Following reprocessing of the reads by TCRdb, the data hold one row per CDR3 protein sequence and no DNA is available. These V and J calls are TCRdb output, not the study's own analysis. The record for this sample contains over 110,000 distinct CDR3 sequences. The ten largest make up around 2.5% of the sample.

From each donor, a roughly 2.7 ml peripheral blood sample was collected into PAXgene tubes and kept at -80 degrees C. Without any T cell sorting, total RNA was extracted from whole blood using the PAXgene blood miRNA kit on an automated QIAcube. Peripheral blood from monozygotic twin pairs who were concordant or discordant for inflammatory bowel disease underwent deep TCRalpha and TCRbeta repertoire profiling using unique molecular barcoding. Smoking habits were recorded for all twin pairs, and each individual was classified as a current, former or never smoker. These data come from a study of monozygotic twins with inflammatory bowel disease (dated by TCRdb to the late 2010s). Background on the whole study: The full study comprised 28 monozygotic twin pairs: nine German pairs (four IBD-concordant, five IBD-discordant) and 19 IBD-discordant Danish pairs. The search for disease-associated traits relied mainly on comparing IBD patients with their genetically identical healthy co-twins within discordant pairs. Each individual had, on average, about 151 000 unique TCRalpha sequences and 181 000 unique TCRbeta sequences available for analysis.

Study-wide conclusions, independent of this receptor: IBD patients had lower TCRbeta repertoire diversity, measured by the inverse Simpson index, than their healthy co-twins. Compared with healthy twins, IBD patients had fewer clonotypes in common with other individuals, a difference most pronounced in patients showing signs of disease activity. No single strong signal or clonotype linked to IBD turned up in the results, so the idea that one exists was not supported. Different T cell subtypes could not be distinguished in the analysis. Repertoire similarity did not differ between concordant and discordant twins, possibly due to limited statistical power. Differing immunosuppressive treatments among patients may have added background noise and inter-individual variability to the repertoires.

The CDR3 contains 12 residues, cysteine and phenylalanine counted. Only the protein is available. Reading the germline V gene gives CDR1 SGHVS and CDR2 FNYEAQ. This receptor was obtained from a human donor with ulcerative colitis or Crohn's disease, or a healthy co-twin of an affected twin (not recorded which). The material sequenced was blood. The V gene is TRBV7-6 and the J gene is TRBJ2-1. CDR3 protein: CASSFGPNEQFF.